A selection of T cell receptor beta chains follows, all from one sample in a study of human T cells and chemical hapten exposure. One entry per CDR3 protein, called by TCRdb with MiXCR from the reads. The sample has fewer than 150,000 distinct CDR3 sequences, 6.5% to 10% seen once; the top ten hold roughly 1.3%. Sequenced material: whole blood. The source of these receptors is a human donor in good health. Some clones in this sample may be carry-over from other donors' samples. CDR3s include the opening cysteine and the closing phenylalanine or tryptophan. A D gene is named only where the DNA matches it firmly. Some rows mark clone size as missing; the rest say once, few, many or name a class of expanded clone.

J gene | V gene | clone size | D gene | CDR3 protein | CDR3 DNA
TRBJ2-7 | TRBV7-3 | many | TRBD1 | CASSFRGREQYF | TGTGCCAGCAGCTTCAGGGGGCGAGAGCAGTACTTC
TRBJ1-1 | TRBV20-1 | many | . | CSARDGETEAFF | TGCAGTGCTAGAGATGGGGAAACTGAAGCTTTCTTT
TRBJ2-5 | TRBV12-3/TRBV12-4 | few | . | CASSPSKTQYF | TGTGCCAGCAGCCCCTCGAAGACCCAGTACTTC
TRBJ2-1 | TRBV18 | . | TRBD2 | CASSLLTSGDNNEQFF | TGTGCCAGCTCCCTCCTGACTAGCGGGGACAACAATGAGCAGTTCTTC
TRBJ2-6 | TRBV7-9 | . | . | CASSLEVPGANVLTF | TGTGCCAGCAGCTTAGAAGTTCCGGGGGCCAACGTCCTGACTTTC
TRBJ2-3 | TRBV7-2 | few | . | CASSLFPDTQYF | TGTGCCAGCAGCTTATTCCCAGATACGCAGTATTTT
TRBJ2-7 | TRBV6-2/TRBV6-3 | many | . | CASSYRTGYEQYF | TGTGCCAGCAGTTACAGGACGGGTTACGAGCAGTACTTC
TRBJ2-1 | TRBV5-1 | . | TRBD2 | CASSTTSDGYNEQFF | TGCGCCAGCAGCACCACTAGCGACGGGTACAATGAGCAGTTCTTC
TRBJ2-1 | TRBV5-1 | . | TRBD2 | CASSPGGGRSSYNEQFF | TGCGCCAGCAGCCCCGGCGGGGGAAGGAGCTCCTACAATGAGCAGTTCTTC
TRBJ2-1 | TRBV3-1 | . | . | CASSQDLGDDSYNEQFF | TGTGCCAGCAGCCAAGATTTGGGGGACGACTCCTACAATGAGCAGTTCTTC
TRBJ2-1 | TRBV7-9 | few | . | CASSLRDNAYNEQFF | TGTGCCAGCAGCCTCCGGGACAATGCCTACAATGAGCAGTTCTTC
TRBJ2-5 | TRBV15 | few | . | CATSRDRGAETQYF | TGTGCCACCAGCAGGGACCGAGGTGCAGAGACCCAGTACTTC
TRBJ2-7 | TRBV4-1 | many | TRBD2 | CASGEREGREQYF | TGCGCCAGCGGCGAGCGGGAGGGCCGTGAGCAGTACTTC
TRBJ1-2 | TRBV6-1 | few | . | CASSEKGERRSYTF | TGTGCCAGCAGTGAAAAGGGGGAGCGGCGAAGCTACACCTTC
TRBJ2-3 | TRBV2 | . | TRBD2 | CASSGTTHTDTQYF | TGTGCCAGCAGCGGGACTACCCACACAGATACGCAGTATTTT
TRBJ1-4 | TRBV7-9 | many | . | CASSSSNRPQICATNEKLFF | TGTGCCAGCAGCTCCTCAAACCGACCGCAGATTTGCGCAACTAATGAAAAACTGTTTTTT
TRBJ1-2 | TRBV29-1 | many | . | CSVEDQGRGYGYTF | TGCAGCGTTGAAGATCAAGGCAGGGGCTATGGCTACACCTTC
TRBJ2-5 | TRBV6-1 | many | . | CASSEALEAWETQYF | TGTGCCAGCAGTGAAGCGCTTGAGGCGTGGGAGACCCAGTACTTC
TRBJ2-7 | TRBV25-1 | many | TRBD1 | CASRDRGSYEQYF | TGTGCCAGCCGGGACAGGGGCTCCTACGAGCAGTACTTC
TRBJ2-3 | TRBV9 | . | TRBD2 | CASSVEAGTSTDTQYF | TGTGCCAGCAGCGTAGAAGCGGGAACTAGCACAGATACGCAGTATTTT
TRBJ2-1 | TRBV7-2 | many | TRBD1 | CASSLERQGFEQFF | TGTGCCAGCAGCTTAGAAAGACAGGGATTCGAGCAGTTCTTC
TRBJ2-7 | TRBV20-1 | few | . | CSARMRLNAYEQYF | TGCAGTGCTAGAATGCGATTGAACGCCTACGAGCAGTACTTC
TRBJ2-3 | TRBV2 | many | . | CASMETRHEQYF | TGTGCCAGCATGGAGACTAGGCATGAGCAGTATTTT
TRBJ1-1 | TRBV12-3/TRBV12-4 | few | . | CASSLQGMDTEAFF | TGTGCCAGCAGTTTGCAGGGAATGGACACTGAAGCTTTCTTT
TRBJ2-4 | TRBV5-1 | few | TRBD1 | CASSLDRGGNIQYF | TGCGCCAGCAGCTTGGACAGGGGTGGAAACATTCAGTACTTC
TRBJ1-1 | TRBV29-1 | many | . | CSVGRDRGLNTEAFF | TGCAGCGTTGGCAGGGACCGGGGACTTAACACTGAAGCTTTCTTT
TRBJ1-5 | TRBV4-2 | few | . | CASSLGQTNQPQHF | TGTGCCAGCAGCCTCGGACAAACTAATCAGCCCCAGCATTTT
TRBJ2-1 | TRBV7-3 | many | TRBD2 | CASSLGLAVYNEQFF | TGTGCCAGCAGCTTAGGGCTAGCGGTTTACAATGAGCAGTTCTTC
TRBJ1-2 | TRBV6-4 | many | . | CASSDSGLYGYTF | TGTGCCAGCAGTGACTCAGGCCTCTATGGCTACACCTTC
TRBJ2-7 | TRBV7-2 | few | . | CASSLQGSTYEQYF | TGTGCCAGCAGCTTACAAGGGAGTACCTACGAGCAGTACTTC
TRBJ2-7 | TRBV30 | few | TRBD2 | CAWKTSGSSYEQYF | TGTGCCTGGAAGACTAGCGGGAGCTCCTACGAGCAGTACTTC
TRBJ2-3 | TRBV6-1 | many | TRBD2 | CASSEKRWGGRAMGTDTQYF | TGTGCCAGCAGTGAAAAGAGGTGGGGCGGGAGGGCCATGGGCACAGATACGCAGTATTTT
TRBJ2-5 | TRBV30 | few | TRBD2 | CAWSVGLAGRETQYF | TGTGCCTGGAGTGTCGGGCTAGCGGGACGCGAGACCCAGTACTTC
TRBJ2-4 | TRBV12-3/TRBV12-4 | . | . | CASSLAGAGIAKNIQYF | TGTGCCAGCAGTTTAGCAGGGGCAGGGATAGCCAAAAACATTCAGTACTTC
TRBJ2-2 | TRBV5-1 | . | . | CASSLLQGNTGELFF | TGCGCCAGCAGCTTGTTACAGGGAAACACCGGGGAGCTGTTTTTT
TRBJ2-1 | TRBV12-3/TRBV12-4 | . | . | CASREGRRVLDEQFF | TGTGCCAGCAGGGAAGGGCGAAGAGTTTTGGATGAGCAGTTCTTC
TRBJ2-7 | TRBV14 | few | . | CASSQEGGEQYF | TGTGCCAGCAGCCAAGAGGGGGGCGAGCAGTACTTC
TRBJ1-5 | TRBV11-2 | . | . | CASSLDVAAFSNQPQHF | TGTGCCAGCAGCTTAGACGTCGCTGCCTTTAGCAATCAGCCCCAGCATTTT
TRBJ2-7 | TRBV6-5 | . | TRBD1 | CASSYSPGGEWAYEQYF | TGTGCCAGCAGTTACTCCCCAGGGGGCGAGTGGGCCTACGAGCAGTACTTC
TRBJ2-7 | TRBV7-9 | . | . | CASSLADYEQYF | TGTGCCAGCAGCTTAGCAGATTACGAGCAGTACTTC
TRBJ2-7 | TRBV4-1 | few | TRBD2 | CASSQDLSRTSGRAFNYEQYF | TGCGCCAGCAGCCAAGATCTATCCCGGACTAGCGGGAGGGCCTTCAACTACGAGCAGTACTTC
TRBJ2-3 | TRBV3-1 | . | . | CASSQDSRTGGGSTSTDTQYF | TGTGCCAGCAGCCAAGATTCCCGAACAGGGGGGGGCTCGACTAGCACAGATACGCAGTATTTT
TRBJ2-7 | TRBV29-1 | few | . | CSATLARNPYEQYF | TGCAGCGCAACTCTCGCCCGGAACCCCTACGAGCAGTACTTC
TRBJ2-3 | TRBV27 | few | TRBD2 | CASSSASGRSTDTQYF | TGTGCCAGCAGTTCGGCTAGCGGGAGGTCCACAGATACGCAGTATTTT
TRBJ2-2 | TRBV7-3 | . | . | CASSFSGGNGELFF | TGTGCCAGCAGCTTCTCAGGGGGGAACGGGGAGCTGTTTTTT
TRBJ1-5 | TRBV12-3/TRBV12-4 | . | TRBD1 | CASSLPGQGFTNQPQHF | TGTGCCAGCAGTCTCCCCGGACAGGGATTCACGAATCAGCCCCAGCATTTT
TRBJ1-6 | TRBV12-3/TRBV12-4 | many | . | CASREGLRGSPLHF | TGTGCCAGCAGGGAAGGACTAAGGGGTTCACCCCTCCACTTT
TRBJ1-2 | TRBV20-1 | . | TRBD1 | CSARDRGRGYTF | TGCAGTGCACGGGACAGGGGGCGAGGCTACACCTTC
TRBJ1-5 | TRBV7-9 | . | . | CASSLGRQGYQPQHF | TGTGCCAGCAGCTTAGGTCGTCAAGGTTATCAGCCCCAGCATTTT
TRBJ1-1 | TRBV7-9 | . | . | CASSLAPTGNTEAFF | TGTGCCAGCAGCTTAGCTCCGACAGGGAACACTGAAGCTTTCTTT